These 3 T cell receptor beta chains originate from one sample sequenced in a study of beta chain features in type 1 diabetes. Sequencing targeted expressed TCRB transcripts, as all isolated RNA had been reverse transcribed. TCRdb keeps only in-frame clones here, not all; method: immunoSEQ multiplex PCR. The data contain a few hundred thousand clones, approximately 11% of them singletons. The sequencing input was naive CD4+ T cells from blood. The receptors were sampled from a woman under 40 in good health.

This clone was observed a handful of times. As DNA, the CDR3 is TGTGCCAGCAAGACATCCACCTACGAGCAGTACTTC. Encoded protein: CASKTSTYEQYF. This chain connects TRBV2 to TRBJ2-7; the D is unclear. The CDR3 sequence is 12 residues long. The V end was cut by 7 bases, the J end by 2 bases, with 9 bases between. Germline CDR1 is SNHLY and CDR2 is FYNNEI.

The chain is built from TRBV6-5 and TRBJ2-7, with 7 bases matching TRBD2. V lost 0 bases and J lost 5; bases outside the gene matches: 7. The length of the CDR3 is 15 residues. In germline, CDR1 is MNHEY, CDR2 SVGAGI. This chain's CDR3 is CASSYSLSGGNEQYF. CDR3 nucleotide sequence: TGTGCCAGCAGTTACTCCCTATCGGGAGGTAACGAGCAGTACTTC.

This clone was observed a few times. The chain uses TRBV28 and TRBJ2-7; 8 nucleotides agree with TRBD1. The CDR3 consists of 15 residues. J lost 4 bases, V lost 4 bases, and 9 bases had no gene match. Germline V gives CDR1 MDHEN, CDR2 SYDVKM. The CDR3 loop is CASSSWTGLGYEQYF. In DNA, the CDR3 is TGTGCCAGCAGTTCCTGGACAGGGTTGGGGTACGAGCAGTACTTC.